Below are 26 T cell receptor beta chains sequenced from a single sample in a study of control samples from healthy donors and cancer patients. Some clones are missing from TCRdb's copy, which holds only in-frame ones; the method was immunoSEQ multiplex PCR. The repertoire holds 95,000 to 150,000 clones, with approximately 88% as singletons. Material: blood. These receptors were taken from a man aged 40-49 years in good health.

The rearrangement links TRBV3-1 (or the pseudogene TRBV3-2) to TRBJ2-2, with D perhaps assigned TRBD1 or TRBD2 (6 bases each). The CDR3 covers 14 residues. Trimming pared 4 bases from V and 5 bases from J, leaving 11 bases between. Germline loops: CDR1 LGHDT, CDR2 YNNKEL (reference sequence). CDR3 amino acids: CASSRGGGTGELFF. Written as DNA, the CDR3 is TGTGCCAGCAGCCGAGGAGGGGGGACCGGGGAGCTGTTTTTT.

The V gene is TRBV30, the J gene TRBJ2-4; the D is unclear. The CDR3 has 12 amino acids. In germline, CDR1 is GTSNPN, CDR2 SVGIG (reference sequence). The V and J ends lost 5 bases and 6 bases respectively, with 11 bases between them. The CDR3 nucleotides are TGTGCCTGGGGCGCTTCGAGAAACATTCAGTACTTC. Its protein product is CAWGASRNIQYF.

This clone was picked up one time. J is TRBJ2-5 and V is TRBV13; 7 nucleotides agree with TRBD1. With 4 bases clipped from V and 5 bases from J, the junction kept 10 bases outside the gene matches. The CDR3 has 15 residues. The germline CDR1 and CDR2 sequences are PRHDT and FYEKMQ (reference sequence). This CDR3 is CASSSSSSRGETQYF. For the CDR3, the DNA is TGTGCCAGCAGCTCCTCCTCGAGCAGGGGGGAGACCCAGTACTTC.

This rearrangement joins TRBV11-2 to TRBJ2-7, with TRBD2 matching over 10 bases. Per germline, CDR1 SGHAT and CDR2 FQNNGV. This CDR3 comprises 17 residues. V was clipped by 0 bases and J by 6 bases; unmatched bases: 11. CDR3 in DNA: TGTGCCAGCAGCTTAGATCGGTTTGGACTAGCGGTAGTCGAGCAGTACTTC. This translates into CASSLDRFGLAVVEQYF.

This chain links TRBV15 with TRBJ1-5, with D hard to call. Per the germline V gene, CDR1 is LNHNV and CDR2 is YYDKDF (reference sequence). This CDR3 region has 14 residues. V was trimmed by 5 bases and J by 4 bases, leaving 12 bases between them. CDR3 nucleotides: TGTGCCACCAGCGAACCGGGTCAAAATCAGCCCCAGCATTTT. As protein: CATSEPGQNQPQHF.

Here the CDR3 reads CATSPGQGYEQYF. DNA for the CDR3: TGTGCCACCTCACCGGGACAGGGCTACGAGCAGTACTTC. This sequence joins TRBV10-3 and TRBJ2-7; 9 nucleotides agree with TRBD1. This CDR3 comprises 13 residues. After removal of 10 bases from V and 3 bases from J, the junction contained 7 bases not matched to a gene. Germline CDR1 and CDR2: ENHRY and SYGVKD.

The chain couples TRBV6-5 to TRBJ1-1; a weak D match, TRBD1 (5 bases). CDR3 length: 15 residues. The V gene's germline CDR1 is MNHEY and CDR2 SVGAGI. V lost 2 bases, J lost 5 bases, and 15 bases lay in between. This chain's CDR3 is CASSYGGISKTEAFF. In nucleotides, the CDR3 is TGTGCCAGCAGTTACGGGGGGATATCGAAAACTGAAGCTTTCTTT.

The CDR3: CASSTQTGELFF. The CDR3 DNA reads as TGTGCCAGCAGCACGCAAACCGGGGAGCTGTTTTTT. The J gene is TRBJ2-2, the V gene TRBV7-9; D remains unclear. Germline V lookup: CDR1 SEHNR, CDR2 FQNEAQ (reference sequence). Deletions cut 5 bases from V and 5 bases from J, with 6 bases between. The CDR3 has 12 amino acids.

This chain uses TRBV7-9 with TRBJ2-6; unclear D gene. The V end was cut by 1 base, the J end by 4 bases, with 11 bases between. The CDR3 totals 16 residues. CDR1 is SEHNR and CDR2 is FQNEAQ in the germline V gene (reference sequence). The CDR3 DNA reads TGTGCCAGCAGCTTAGGAGGCGCGCGGGGGGCCAACGTCCTGACTTTC. Encoded protein: CASSLGGARGANVLTF.

This chain connects TRBV10-1 to TRBJ2-7, with D maybe TRBD1 (6 bases). Germline V lookup: CDR1 WNHNN, CDR2 SYGVQD (reference sequence). V lost 3 bases to trimming and J lost 4 bases, with 16 bases between them. This CDR3 is 15 amino acids long. CDR3 sequence (DNA): TGCGCCAGCAGTGATACCATACAACAGGGATACGAGCAGTACTTC. This translates into CASSDTIQQGYEQYF.

This clone turned up a few times. The V gene is TRBV3-1 (or the pseudogene TRBV3-2), the J gene TRBJ1-5; possibly TRBD1 for D (6 bases). CDR1 is LGHDT and CDR2 is YNNKEL in the germline V gene (reference sequence). This CDR3 contains 13 residues. V lost 2 bases and J 4 bases, leaving 6 bases between the germline ends. This chain's CDR3 is CASSQQGNQPQHF. CDR3 in DNA: TGTGCCAGCAGCCAACAGGGGAATCAGCCCCAGCATTTT.

CDR3 in amino acids: CASSPTGTGPNYGYTF. The DNA of the CDR3 is TGTGCCAGCAGTCCTACCGGGACAGGTCCTAACTATGGCTACACCTTC. The V call is TRBV5-6, the J call TRBJ1-2; 8 nucleotides match TRBD1. The ends lost 5 bases at V and 0 bases at J; junction bases unmatched: 9. The CDR3 is 16 residues long. Germline-derived CDR1 and CDR2 are SGHDT and YYEEEE.

The chain combines TRBV5-4 with TRBJ2-1, with a tentative D call TRBD1 (6 bases). V shed 0 bases and J shed 9 bases, with 16 bases lying between them. CDR1 is SGHNT and CDR2 is YYREEE in the germline V gene (reference sequence). This CDR3 has 15 residues. The CDR3 region is CASSLEDSTWVEQFF. Written as DNA, the CDR3 is TGTGCCAGCAGCTTGGAGGACAGTACCTGGGTTGAGCAGTTCTTC.

V and J are TRBV5-1 and TRBJ2-7, with 12 bases identical to TRBD2. Germline trimming cut 5 bases from V and 4 bases from J; bases unmatched to any gene: 4. The CDR3 spans 14 residues. In germline, CDR1 is SGHRS, CDR2 YFSETQ. The CDR3 nucleotides are TGCGCCAGCAGTTCCGGGACTAGCGGGTACGAGCAGTACTTC. Protein: CASSSGTSGYEQYF.

This clone has only a few counts. This chain joins TRBV5-1 and TRBJ1-1; D is ambiguous. This CDR3 is built from 12 residues. V lost 5 bases to trimming and J lost 5 bases, with 10 bases between them. The V gene's germline CDR1 is SGHRS and CDR2 YFSETQ. The CDR3 region has the DNA TGCGCCAGCAGTTACGGGTCAACTGAAGCTTTCTTT. Encoded protein: CASSYGSTEAFF.

The chain is built from TRBV5-1 and TRBJ1-6, with D unresolved. The CDR3 covers 14 residues. The germline CDR1 and CDR2 sequences are SGHRS and YFSETQ. V was cut by 0 bases and J by 7 bases, with 8 bases left in between. As DNA, the CDR3 is TGCGCCAGCAGCTTGGAAGGGCTCAATTCACCCCTCCACTTT. Residues: CASSLEGLNSPLHF.

The rearrangement uses TRBV3-1 (or the pseudogene TRBV3-2) and TRBJ1-1; the D is unclear. There are 11 residues in the CDR3. V was cut by 5 bases and J by 4 bases, with 5 bases left in between. The germline gives CDR1 LGHDT, CDR2 YNNKEL (reference sequence). The CDR3 coding sequence is TGTGCCAGCAGCATTTCCACTGAAGCTTTCTTT. This encodes CASSISTEAFF.

This clone was observed a few times. This chain joins TRBV5-8 and TRBJ1-1, with D tentatively TRBD1 (5 bases). V dropped 0 bases and J dropped 4 bases, with 13 bases sitting between them. This CDR3 comprises 15 residues. Germline CDR1 reads SGHTS; CDR2 reads YDEGEE. DNA of the CDR3: TGTGCCAGCAGCTTGGCCGGGGGTGGAGGCACTGAAGCTTTCTTT. Encoded protein: CASSLAGGGGTEAFF.

This clone was counted once. This chain links TRBV29-1 with TRBJ1-4; 12 positions match TRBD1. Germline CDR1 is SQVTM and CDR2 is ANQGSEA. The CDR3 covers 13 residues. The V segment lost 6 bases and the J segment 7 bases; nucleotides outside the gene matches: 3. CDR3 protein: CSVGTGGIEKLFF. The DNA of the CDR3 is TGCAGCGTCGGGACAGGGGGCATTGAAAAACTGTTTTTT.

The J gene is TRBJ2-1, the V gene TRBV9; D unclear. Trimming removed 0 bases at V and 9 bases at J, with 10 bases between. The germline gives CDR1 SGDLS, CDR2 YYNGEE. CDR3 length: 13 amino acids. CDR3 in DNA: TGTGCCAGCAGCGTAGTTGGAGCACTTGAGCAGTTCTTC. It yields the protein CASSVVGALEQFF.

This clone was found a few times. The chain carries TRBV12-5 and TRBJ1-5; no firm D call. Germline CDR1 LGHNT, CDR2 FRNRAP. The CDR3 has 13 residues. V gave up 2 bases and J gave up 3 bases, with 5 bases separating them. This CDR3 reads CASGLNDNQPQHF. The CDR3 DNA sequence: TGTGCTAGTGGTTTGAATGACAATCAGCCCCAGCATTTT.

V usage is TRBV30 and J usage is TRBJ2-2, with 8 bases aligning to TRBD2. Unmatched junction bases numbered 2, after V lost 1 base and J lost 4 bases. From germline, CDR1 is GTSNPN and CDR2 SVGIG (reference sequence). This CDR3 is 14 amino acids long. In nucleotides, the CDR3 is TGTGCCTGGAGTGGTCTAGCGGGCACCGGGGAGCTGTTTTTT. It encodes CAWSGLAGTGELFF.

The rearrangement uses TRBV6-6 and TRBJ1-2; TRBD1 is a possible D gene (6 bases). Per germline, CDR1 MNHNY and CDR2 SVGAGI (reference sequence). The CDR3 is made up of 12 amino acids. V dropped 8 bases and J dropped 6 bases, with 13 bases sitting between them. CDR3 sequence (DNA): TGTGCCAGCGGAGGACAGCGCGATGGCTACACCTTC. Its protein product is CASGGQRDGYTF.

The gene calls are TRBV5-4 and TRBJ2-7, with 7 bases identical to TRBD1. The CDR3 sequence is 15 residues long. The germline CDR1 and CDR2 sequences are SGHNT and YYREEE (reference sequence). V was pared by 0 bases and J by 7 bases, with 10 bases of the junction left unmatched. CDR3 sequence: CASSLVATGQGEQYF. In nucleotides, the CDR3 is TGTGCCAGCAGCTTGGTTGCGACAGGGCAGGGAGAGCAGTACTTC.

The chain joins TRBV20-1 to TRBJ1-3, with D unclear. The CDR3 runs 12 residues. V lost 3 bases and J 3 bases, leaving 6 bases between the germline ends. Germline loops: CDR1 DFQATT, CDR2 SNEGSKA (reference sequence). The CDR3 region is CSASPIGNTIYF. The CDR3 bases are TGCAGTGCTAGTCCCATTGGAAACACCATATATTTT.

The rearrangement uses TRBV25-1 and TRBJ1-3, with 9 bases that match TRBD1. V lost 1 base to trimming and J lost 1 base; unmatched junction nucleotides: 2. CDR3 length: 16 amino acids. Germline loops: CDR1 MGHDK, CDR2 SYGVNS. The CDR3 DNA follows: TGTGCCAGCAGTGAATGGACAGGGGTGTCTGGAAACACCATATATTTT. As protein: CASSEWTGVSGNTIYF.